This T cell receptor (beta chain) was profiled in a study of blood T cell repertoires in COVID-19. At the level of the study: Both acute and convalescent COVID-19 samples were obtained from the United States, Italy and Spain.

The age range of participants was about 18 to 100 years, with residence in under 30 US areas. Participant-given clinical history determined each cohort assignment. For recovered donors of Cohort 3, there were two negative PCRs, clearance, or symptom resolution. This CDR3 spans 11 amino acids. The V gene's germline CDR1 is SGHVS and CDR2 FNYEAQ. V was trimmed by 5 bases and J by 5 bases, leaving 6 bases between them. Libraries were prepared by immunoSEQ multiplex PCR; TCRdb keeps only in-frame clonotypes and omits some of them. The sample yields 250,000 to 400,000 clones, 90% seen once. The V and J genes are TRBV7-6 and TRBJ1-1; D ambiguous. The receptor comes from a man in his 60s who had recovered from COVID-19. The sequencing input was PBMCs or T cells enriched from blood (not recorded which). The CDR3 nucleotides read TGTGCCAGCAGCCTACTGACTGAAGCTTTCTTT. This codes for CASSLLTEAFF.